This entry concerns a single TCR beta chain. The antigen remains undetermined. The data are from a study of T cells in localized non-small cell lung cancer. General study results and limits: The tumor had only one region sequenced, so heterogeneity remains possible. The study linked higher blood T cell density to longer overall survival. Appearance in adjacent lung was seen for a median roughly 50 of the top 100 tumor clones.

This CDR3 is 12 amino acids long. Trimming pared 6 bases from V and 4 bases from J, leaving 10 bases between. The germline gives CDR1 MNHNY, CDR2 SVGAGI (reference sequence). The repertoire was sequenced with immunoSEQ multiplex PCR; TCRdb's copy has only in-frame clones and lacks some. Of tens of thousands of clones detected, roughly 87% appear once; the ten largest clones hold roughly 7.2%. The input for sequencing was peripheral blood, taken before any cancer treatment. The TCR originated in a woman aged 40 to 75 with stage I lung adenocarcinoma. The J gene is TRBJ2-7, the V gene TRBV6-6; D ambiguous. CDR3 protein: CASRETVYEQYF. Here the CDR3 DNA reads TGTGCCAGCAGGGAGACGGTTTACGAGCAGTACTTC.